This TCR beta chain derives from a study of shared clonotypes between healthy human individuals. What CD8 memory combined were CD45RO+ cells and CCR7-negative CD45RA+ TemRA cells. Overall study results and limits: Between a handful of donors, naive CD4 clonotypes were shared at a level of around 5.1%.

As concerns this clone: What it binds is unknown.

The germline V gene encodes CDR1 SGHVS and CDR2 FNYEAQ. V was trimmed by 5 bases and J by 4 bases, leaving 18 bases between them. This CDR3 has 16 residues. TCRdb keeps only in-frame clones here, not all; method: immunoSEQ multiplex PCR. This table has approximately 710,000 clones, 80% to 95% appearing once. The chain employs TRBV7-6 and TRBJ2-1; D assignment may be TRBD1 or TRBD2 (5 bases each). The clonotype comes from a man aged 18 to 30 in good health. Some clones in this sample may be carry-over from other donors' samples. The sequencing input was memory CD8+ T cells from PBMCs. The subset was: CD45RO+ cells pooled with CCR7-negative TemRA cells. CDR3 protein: CASSLNWDLRYNEQFF. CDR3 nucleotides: TGTGCCAGCAGCCTAAATTGGGACCTCCGATACAATGAGCAGTTCTTC.